This T cell receptor beta chain originates from a study of cytomegalovirus exposure and HLA in healthy donors. The CDR3 spans 15 residues. Germline values: CDR1 MNHEY, CDR2 SMNVEV (reference sequence). V gave up 3 bases and J gave up 2 bases, with 14 bases separating them. A multiplex PCR was run with 60 Vbeta primers and 13 Jbeta primers. Libraries were prepared by immunoSEQ multiplex PCR; TCRdb keeps only in-frame clonotypes and omits some of them. The table has about 160,000 clones, around 83% seen once. The genes are TRBV27 and TRBJ2-7; maybe TRBD2 (6 bases). Sequencing used PBMCs. The TCR was taken from a man over 45 in good health and CMV-seropositive. The CDR3 nucleotides are TGTGCCAGCAGTTTTGTCCTAGCGCAGACCTACGAGCAGTACTTC. This sequence encodes CASSFVLAQTYEQYF.